This TCR beta chain was identified in a study of shared clonotypes between healthy human individuals. General study findings and limits: The naive CD4 repertoires of several donors were compared, and approximately 4.7% of clonotypes were shared.

Here immunoSEQ multiplex PCR was the method, and the copy in TCRdb shows in-frame clones only, minus some. The sample includes roughly 1 million clones, roughly 74% of them seen just once. A remark on this clone: Its antigen remains unidentified.

CD45RA+ naive and CD45RA-negative memory subsets were separated from CD4+ cells. The CDR3 consists of 14 residues. Trimming removed 6 bases at V and 6 bases at J, with 15 bases between. Germline assignment: CDR1 KGHSH and CDR2 LQKENI. Source material: memory CD4+ T cells from PBMCs. Subset in this sample: CD45RA-negative fraction. This TCR came from a man in his late teens or twenties in good health. Some clones in this sample may be carry-over from other donors' samples. The V call is TRBV18, the J call TRBJ2-1; TRBD2 is a possible D gene (6 bases). In nucleotides, the CDR3 is TGTGCCAGCTCGCTCCAAGGAGGGCTCAATGAGCAGTTCTTC. As protein: CASSLQGGLNEQFF.